Listed below are T cell receptor beta chains from one sample, sequenced in a study. TCRdb reanalysed the RT-PCR reads using MiXCR and keeps one entry per CDR3 protein. The repertoire includes about 680,000 distinct CDR3 sequences, approximately 15% of them detected once, and about 3.6% sits in the top ten. Sequences were obtained from memory CD4+ T cells from blood. The source of these receptors is a female donor in good health, serving as a healthy control. Each CDR3 is given with its conserved first and last residue. Each record gives: CDR3 protein, V gene, J gene, CDR3 length.

CDR3aa: CASTFPGLPAGELFF
v_gene: TRBV19
j_gene: TRBJ2-2
len: 15

CDR3aa: CSAHPRTGAFF
v_gene: TRBV20-1
j_gene: TRBJ1-1
len: 11

CDR3aa: CASSPQIPGRATEAFF
v_gene: TRBV18
j_gene: TRBJ1-1
len: 16

CDR3aa: CACSYNLAGVYEQYF
v_gene: TRBV6-6
j_gene: TRBJ2-7
len: 15

CDR3aa: CASRGWRSGNTIYF
v_gene: TRBV6-5
j_gene: TRBJ1-3
len: 14

CDR3aa: CASSLAQGSHYGYTF
v_gene: TRBV7-8
j_gene: TRBJ1-2
len: 15

CDR3aa: CSGSIPGQGQNGNEQFF
v_gene: TRBV20-1
j_gene: TRBJ2-1
len: 17

CDR3aa: CSAYHKTGNEAFF
v_gene: TRBV29-1
j_gene: TRBJ1-1
len: 13

CDR3aa: CASSLAARTGGTDTQYF
v_gene: TRBV11-2
j_gene: TRBJ2-3
len: 17

CDR3aa: CASSSGTGEVDEQFF
v_gene: TRBV5-4
j_gene: TRBJ2-1
len: 15

CDR3aa: CASSDQPQHF
v_gene: TRBV7-9
j_gene: TRBJ1-5
len: 10

CDR3aa: CASRGVASGPGETQYF
v_gene: TRBV5-4
j_gene: TRBJ2-5
len: 16

CDR3aa: CASSLLTDRGYGYTF
v_gene: TRBV4-2
j_gene: TRBJ1-2
len: 15

CDR3aa: CATTLGPGGYTF
v_gene: TRBV12-3/TRBV12-4
j_gene: TRBJ1-2
len: 12

CDR3aa: CSALTRQGNSPLHF
v_gene: TRBV20-1
j_gene: TRBJ1-6
len: 14

CDR3aa: CASSYQADSSYNEQFF
v_gene: TRBV6-5
j_gene: TRBJ2-1
len: 16

CDR3aa: CAISDQGGGSNQPQHF
v_gene: TRBV10-3
j_gene: TRBJ1-5
len: 16

CDR3aa: CASSFSGAQAGELFF
v_gene: TRBV5-1
j_gene: TRBJ2-2
len: 15

CDR3aa: CSAAGGQQETQYF
v_gene: TRBV20-1
j_gene: TRBJ2-5
len: 13

CDR3aa: CASSRTGQNFYEQYF
v_gene: TRBV9
j_gene: TRBJ2-7
len: 15

CDR3aa: CASSDAQGGGTEAFF
v_gene: TRBV5-4
j_gene: TRBJ1-1
len: 15

CDR3aa: CASSFEPSYNEQFF
v_gene: TRBV12-3/TRBV12-4
j_gene: TRBJ2-1
len: 14

CDR3aa: CSTQPSYNEQFF
v_gene: TRBV29-1
j_gene: TRBJ2-1
len: 12

CDR3aa: CASSLGGVRDTQYF
v_gene: TRBV7-3
j_gene: TRBJ2-3
len: 14